What follows are 12 T cell receptor beta chains derived from one specimen sequenced in a study of blood T cell repertoires in COVID-19 (dated by TCRdb to 2020 to 2022). The library came from the immunoSEQ multiplex PCR assay. TCRdb provides this immuneACCESS table in a form limited to in-frame rearrangements. Some clones are lacking; in checked studies, under half of them reflect an unresolved V gene, and why the rest are absent is not known. This sample has about 250,000 clones in its table, and roughly 90% of those were observed once. The ten largest clones capture 2.6% of the sample. Sequencing input: PBMCs or T cells enriched from blood (not recorded which). These receptors originate from a woman in her 30s with acute COVID-19.

The V call is TRBV3-1 (or the pseudogene TRBV3-2), the J call TRBJ1-6, with D tentatively TRBD1 (5 bases). The germline V gene has CDR1 LGHDT and CDR2 YNNKEL (reference sequence). The V end was cut by 4 bases, the J end by 7 bases, with 17 bases between. CDR3 length: 16 residues. CDR3 sequence (DNA): TGTGCCAGCAGCCTTCCTTGGGACGGGAGAAATTCACCCCTCCACTTT. Its protein product is CASSLPWDGRNSPLHF.

This sequence joins TRBV7-2 and TRBJ2-6; possible D gene TRBD1, 5 bases. V was shortened by 5 bases and J by 2 bases, with 13 bases between the two germline ends. This CDR3 is 16 amino acids long. The V gene's germline CDR1 is SGHTA and CDR2 FQGNSA. DNA of the CDR3: TGTGCCAGCAGCAGTAGGTCGACAGCTGGGGCCAACGTCCTGACTTTC. Protein: CASSSRSTAGANVLTF. The variable domain in full, with the rest retrieved from reference TRBV7-2 and TRBJ2-6, is GAGVSQSPSNKVTEKGKDVELRCDPISGHTALYWYRQSLGQGLEFLIYFQGNSAPDKSGLPSDRFSAERTGGSVSTLTIQRTQQEDSAVYLCASSSRSTAGANVLTFGAGSRLTVL.

The CDR3 DNA reads as TGTGCCAGCAGCTTCCTCAGGGTCCCTAATGAAAAACTGTTTTTT. This gives the protein CASSFLRVPNEKLFF. The chain is built from TRBV11-2 and TRBJ1-4, with D maybe TRBD1 (5 bases). Germline lookup yields CDR1 SGHAT and CDR2 FQNNGV. The CDR3 loop spans 15 amino acids. V was shortened by 3 bases and J by 3 bases, with 11 bases between the two germline ends. The full variable domain, in which reference TRBV11-2 and TRBJ1-4 provide the parts outside the CDR3, is EAGVAQSPRYKIIEKRQSVAFWCNPISGHATLYWYQQILGQGPKLLIQFQNNGVVDDSQLPKDRFSAERLKGVDSTLKIQPAKLEDSAVYLCASSFLRVPNEKLFFGSGTQLSVL.

The V call is TRBV5-1, the J call TRBJ1-5; 9 bases are a match to TRBD1. The CDR3 spans 17 residues. In germline, CDR1 is SGHRS, CDR2 YFSETQ. V shed 2 bases, J shed 0 bases, and the junction held 6 bases outside the gene matches. Here the CDR3 reads CASSLGTGIDSNQPQHF. The CDR3 DNA is TGCGCCAGCAGCTTAGGGACAGGGATTGATAGCAATCAGCCCCAGCATTTT.

A remark on this clone: Other DNA sequences in the same sample also yield this CDR3. This chain joins TRBV12-3 or TRBV12-4 and TRBJ1-5; maybe TRBD1 (6 bases). This CDR3 has 13 residues. Trimming stripped 5 bases from V and 3 bases from J, with 8 bases between. The CDR3, as DNA: TGTGCCAGCAGTAGACAGGTCAATCAGCCCCAGCATTTT. Its protein is CASSRQVNQPQHF.

The chain uses TRBV7-2 and TRBJ2-1; no clear D. CDR1 is SGHTA, CDR2 FQGNSA, per germline. This CDR3 has 12 amino acids. V shed 2 bases and J shed 3 bases, with 2 bases lying between them. The CDR3 DNA reads TGTGCCAGCAGCTTACTCTACAATGAGCAGTTCTTC. Its translation: CASSLLYNEQFF.

The chain employs TRBV18 and TRBJ1-3, with D tentatively TRBD1 (6 bases). Germline V gene data show CDR1 as KGHSH and CDR2 as LQKENI. CDR3 length: 15 residues. V dropped 6 bases and J dropped 0 bases, with 12 bases sitting between them. The CDR3 DNA sequence: TGTGCCAGCTCCGGACAGAAAAACTCTGGAAACACCATATATTTT. It yields the protein CASSGQKNSGNTIYF.

This chain joins TRBV27 and TRBJ1-1, with 7 bases matching TRBD1. This CDR3 has 16 amino acids. Germline trimming cut 5 bases from V and 1 base from J; bases unmatched to any gene: 10. Germline CDR1 is MNHEY and CDR2 is SMNVEV (reference sequence). DNA for the CDR3: TGTGCCAGCAGTAAAAACGACAGGGAAGAGAACACTGAAGCTTTCTTT. Translation gives CASSKNDREENTEAFF.

The chain has TRBV30 and TRBJ2-3; 7 nucleotides align to TRBD2. This CDR3 spans 12 amino acids. V lost 2 bases to trimming and J lost 9 bases; unmatched junction nucleotides: 5. CDR1 GTSNPN and CDR2 SVGIG come from the germline V gene (reference sequence). CDR3 region: CAWSTSVDTQYF. The CDR3, as DNA: TGTGCCTGGAGTACTAGCGTTGACACGCAGTATTTT.

In its sample, this clone was seen a few times. The rearrangement joins TRBV4-1 to TRBJ1-1; D is undetermined. This CDR3 region has 13 residues. The germline CDR1 and CDR2 sequences are MGHRA and YSYEKL. V dropped 1 base and J dropped 5 bases, with 8 bases sitting between them. CDR3 in amino acids: CASSQVPGTEAFF. CDR3 in DNA: TGCGCCAGCAGCCAAGTACCCGGGACTGAAGCTTTCTTT.

J is TRBJ2-7 and V is TRBV6-6; D might be TRBD2 (6 bases). The CDR3 runs 14 residues. The V gene's germline CDR1 is MNHNY and CDR2 SVGAGI (reference sequence). V gave up 4 bases and J gave up 0 bases, with 10 bases separating them. The DNA of the CDR3 is TGTGCCAGCAGTTCCACGGGACTCTCCTACGAGCAGTACTTC. Amino acid sequence: CASSSTGLSYEQYF.

The chain uses TRBV6-6 and TRBJ1-6, with 7 bases matching TRBD1. CDR1 is MNHNY and CDR2 is SVGAGI in the germline V gene (reference sequence). This CDR3 contains 16 residues. V lost 2 bases, J lost 8 bases, and 9 bases stayed unmatched. The CDR3 spells CASSYGATGIDSPLHF. The CDR3 DNA sequence: TGTGCCAGCAGTTACGGGGCGACAGGGATTGATTCACCCCTCCACTTT.